This TCR beta chain was obtained from a study of response to subunit inactivated influenza vaccine. Study-wide findings and caveats: The authors proposed limited new T cell recruitment per seasonal influenza vaccination.

Germline trimming cut 6 bases from V and 11 bases from J; bases unmatched to any gene: 11. Germline V CDR1 and CDR2: MDHEN, SYDVKM. The CDR3 is made up of 13 amino acids. MiXCR was run by TCRdb on the RT-PCR reads, yielding one entry per CDR3 protein. The data show under 800,000 distinct CDR3 sequences, approximately 15% seen once. This clonotype has at least ten counts. Its matching antigen is unknown. This material consisted of PBMCs from blood, taken about 14 days before vaccination. The rearrangement joins TRBV28 to TRBJ2-3, with 7 bases identical to TRBD1. The clonotype originates from a man between 45 and 60 years old who received an inactivated influenza vaccine. The CDR3 DNA is TGTGCCAGCAGAAACTCACAGGGGTGGAGGCAGTATTTT. Its translation is CASRNSQGWRQYF.